This T cell receptor (beta chain) comes out of a study of T cells after yellow fever vaccination. Study-wide results and caveats: Most clones from primary vaccination were detected again post-booster (roughly 95% CD4, 88% CD8).

V was cut by 3 bases and J by 1 base, with 7 bases left in between. This CDR3 comprises 12 residues. The V gene's germline CDR1 is DFQATT and CDR2 SNEGSKA (reference sequence). TCRdb passed the 5' RACE reads through MiXCR, listing each CDR3 protein once. Here the sample spans 150,000 to 200,000 distinct CDR3 sequences, roughly 9% being singletons. This clonotype was recorded at least ten times. Its antigen is as yet unknown. The source of this sequence is a man younger than 35 who received the YFV17D yellow fever vaccine. The chain has TRBV20-1 and TRBJ2-7; TRBD2 is a possible D gene (5 bases). The sample in question was CD8+ T cells sorted from PBMCs, obtained 45 days after the yellow fever booster vaccination. CDR3 DNA: TGCAGTGCTAGCACGGGGTCCTACGAGCAGTACTTC. Its protein product is CSASTGSYEQYF.